This is a list of T cell receptor beta chains from one sample in a study of T cells in Graves' hyperthyroidism and ophthalmopathy. TCRdb ran MiXCR on the multiplex PCR reads and lists one entry per CDR3 protein. The sample consists of around 600,000 distinct CDR3 sequences, approximately 16% of them appearing once. Sequenced material: blood. The receptors stem from a woman aged 40 to 50 with Graves' ophthalmopathy. Each CDR3 is given with its conserved first and last residue. A D gene is named only where the DNA matches it firmly. Where a row states a size, it is once, few, many or the class of an expanded clone; other rows omit it.

>NA|TRBJ2-7|NA|TRBV11-2
CASSLRPQESYEQYF
TGTGCCAGCAGTCTGCGACCTCAGGAATCCTACGAGCAGTACTTC
>NA|TRBJ2-7|NA|TRBV15
CATSRQPGQMFEQYF
TGTGCCACCAGCAGACAACCGGGCCAGATGTTCGAGCAGTACTTC
>NA|TRBJ2-3|NA|TRBV10-2
CASRGGSLAVSSTDTQYF
TGCGCCAGCAGAGGGGGGAGCTTGGCGGTTTCTAGCACAGATACGCAGTATTTT
>NA|TRBJ2-7|NA|TRBV2
CASSDLVDYEQYF
TGTGCCAGCAGTGATCTCGTTGATTACGAGCAGTACTTC
>TRBD2|TRBJ2-4|many|TRBV7-9
CASSPSGGEMAKNIQYF
TGTGCCAGCAGCCCCAGCGGGGGGGAAATGGCCAAAAACATTCAGTACTTC
>TRBD2|TRBJ2-1|NA|TRBV28
CASRHSGRASEQFF
TGTGCCAGCAGACATAGCGGGAGGGCCAGTGAGCAGTTCTTC
>TRBD2|TRBJ2-3|NA|TRBV6-5
CASSWTSGGAFTDTQYF
TGTGCCAGCAGTTGGACTAGCGGGGGGGCATTCACAGATACGCAGTATTTT
>TRBD2|TRBJ2-2|NA|TRBV20-1
CSAKRGGNFAGELFF
TGCAGTGCAAAGCGCGGGGGGAACTTCGCCGGGGAGCTGTTTTTT
>NA|TRBJ2-2|many|TRBV6-5
CASSYKPRGTGELFF
TGTGCCAGCAGTTATAAACCACGGGGCACCGGGGAGCTGTTTTTT
>TRBD1|TRBJ2-2|few|TRBV15
CATSRAGTVPTGELFF
TGTGCCACCAGCAGAGCCGGGACAGTACCCACCGGGGAGCTGTTTTTT
>NA|TRBJ1-1|few|TRBV28
CASRLGQRNTEAFF
TGTGCCAGCAGGCTAGGACAGAGGAACACTGAAGCTTTCTTT
>TRBD2|TRBJ2-1|many|TRBV12-3/TRBV12-4
CASSPTSGGVNEQFF
TGTGCCAGCAGCCCAACTAGCGGGGGGGTTAATGAGCAGTTCTTC
>NA|TRBJ2-1|NA|TRBV20-1
CSASGGRSSYNEQFF
TGCAGTGCTAGTGGGGGTCGGAGCTCCTACAATGAGCAGTTCTTC
>NA|TRBJ2-2|NA|TRBV7-9
CASSLGGGSIGGELFF
TGTGCCAGCAGCTTAGGTGGGGGGTCGATCGGCGGGGAGCTGTTTTTT
>NA|TRBJ2-7|NA|TRBV2
CASSEVRSYEQYF
TGTGCCAGCAGTGAGGTCCGCTCCTACGAGCAGTACTTC
>NA|TRBJ1-1|many|TRBV6-2/TRBV6-3
CASSYGAGAPNTEAFF
TGTGCCAGCAGTTACGGGGCAGGAGCACCCAACACTGAAGCTTTCTTT
>TRBD1|TRBJ1-2|NA|TRBV10-3
CAISDRQGADGYTF
TGTGCCATCAGTGACAGACAGGGGGCTGATGGCTACACCTTC
>TRBD2|TRBJ2-5|NA|TRBV2
CASSVNSGVRGETQYF
TGTGCCAGCAGTGTGAATAGCGGGGTACGCGGGGAGACCCAGTACTTC
>TRBD2|TRBJ2-5|NA|TRBV4-1
CASSQASGVATQYF
TGCGCCAGCAGCCAGGCTAGCGGGGTAGCAACCCAGTACTTC
>NA|TRBJ2-7|many|TRBV20-1
CSARDKAEQYF
TGCAGTGCTAGAGATAAGGCCGAGCAGTACTTC
>NA|TRBJ1-1|NA|TRBV10-3
CAIRGRSQDTEAFF
TGTGCCATCAGGGGACGGTCGCAGGACACTGAAGCTTTCTTT
>NA|TRBJ1-1|many|TRBV30
CAWRKLGAGTEAFF
TGTGCCTGGAGGAAACTGGGAGCGGGCACTGAAGCTTTCTTT
>TRBD2|TRBJ2-1|few|TRBV6-1
CASRGAGVINEQFF
TGTGCCAGCAGGGGAGCGGGGGTGATCAATGAGCAGTTCTTC
>TRBD1|TRBJ1-1|NA|TRBV24-1
CATSDPGQGSTEAFF
TGTGCCACCAGTGACCCGGGACAGGGGTCCACTGAAGCTTTCTTT
>TRBD2|TRBJ2-1|many|TRBV11-3
CASSSWTSGSLNEQFF
TGTGCCAGCAGCTCCTGGACTAGCGGGAGTCTGAATGAGCAGTTCTTC
>NA|TRBJ1-2|NA|TRBV7-9
CASSLRGTSYGYTF
TGTGCCAGCAGCTTAAGGGGGACATCTTATGGCTACACCTTC
>NA|TRBJ2-2|NA|TRBV9
CASSVVADSGAGELFF
TGTGCCAGCAGCGTAGTGGCGGACTCAGGGGCCGGGGAGCTGTTTTTT
>NA|TRBJ1-5|many|TRBV30
CAWSVQIGNQPQHF
TGTGCCTGGAGTGTACAAATCGGCAATCAGCCCCAGCATTTT
>NA|TRBJ1-1|medium-sized|TRBV11-2
CASSLQGGTEAFF
TGTGCCAGCAGCTTACAGGGTGGTACTGAAGCTTTCTTT
>NA|TRBJ2-7|many|TRBV3-1
CASSQSTEQYF
TGTGCCAGCAGCCAATCTACCGAGCAGTACTTC
>NA|TRBJ2-3|many|TRBV5-1
CASSPSGQTADTQYF
TGCGCCAGCAGCCCATCAGGACAGACAGCAGATACGCAGTATTTT
>TRBD1|TRBJ1-4|few|TRBV11-2
CASSFTGGYSEKLFF
TGTGCCAGCAGCTTTACAGGGGGCTATAGTGAAAAACTGTTTTTT
>NA|TRBJ1-5|few|TRBV24-1
CATATSTTHSNQPQHF
TGTGCCACCGCTACCTCTACAACCCATAGCAATCAGCCCCAGCATTTT
>NA|TRBJ2-7|few|TRBV19
CASSPRTERYEQYF
TGTGCCAGTAGTCCTCGGACGGAAAGGTACGAGCAGTACTTC
>TRBD1|TRBJ2-1|many|TRBV11-3
CASSTGQGGYNEQFF
TGTGCCAGCAGCACCGGACAGGGTGGCTACAATGAGCAGTTCTTC
>NA|TRBJ2-5|many|TRBV11-2
CASSVLETQYF
TGTGCCAGCAGCGTGCTGGAGACCCAGTACTTC
>TRBD2|TRBJ2-3|few|TRBV6-6
CASSYSIAGGGDTQYF
TGTGCCAGCAGTTACTCCATAGCGGGAGGCGGAGATACGCAGTATTTT
>NA|TRBJ2-7|many|TRBV20-1
CSASSGTPWGEQYF
TGCAGTGCTTCGTCCGGGACCCCATGGGGTGAGCAGTACTTC
>NA|TRBJ2-2|few|TRBV6-6
CASSYWVSGELFF
TGTGCCAGCAGTTACTGGGTTTCCGGGGAGCTGTTTTTT
>NA|TRBJ2-1|NA|TRBV18
CASSTGTANNEQFF
TGTGCCAGCTCAACAGGGACCGCGAACAATGAGCAGTTCTTC
>TRBD2|TRBJ2-1|NA|TRBV5-1
CASSTWEWTSTQDYNEQFF
TGCGCCAGCAGCACATGGGAATGGACTAGCACGCAAGATTACAATGAGCAGTTCTTC
>NA|TRBJ1-2|many|TRBV2
CASSDGDFRTGAYGYTF
TGTGCCAGCAGTGACGGGGACTTTCGGACCGGGGCTTATGGCTACACCTTC
>NA|TRBJ2-5|many|TRBV3-1
CASSQVPGSATQYF
TGTGCCAGCAGCCAAGTACCTGGTTCGGCGACCCAGTACTTC
>NA|TRBJ2-3|NA|TRBV4-2
CASREAASTDTQYF
TGTGCCAGCAGAGAGGCAGCTAGCACAGATACGCAGTATTTT
>TRBD1|TRBJ2-1|few|TRBV6-1
CASRRTQGITYNEQFF
TGTGCCAGCAGGCGTACACAGGGGATCACCTACAATGAGCAGTTCTTC
>TRBD2|TRBJ2-5|many|TRBV12-3/TRBV12-4
CASSFSAGIETQYF
TGTGCCAGCAGTTTCTCAGCGGGGATAGAGACCCAGTACTTC
>NA|TRBJ1-2|NA|TRBV6-1
CASSEFHRNYGYTF
TGTGCCAGCAGTGAATTTCACCGTAACTATGGCTACACCTTC
>NA|TRBJ1-2|many|TRBV20-1
CSARGEGGGYTF
TGCAGTGCTAGGGGCGAGGGAGGCGGCTACACCTTC
>NA|TRBJ1-5|many|TRBV12-3/TRBV12-4
CASSLRRDQPQHF
TGTGCCAGCAGTTTAAGGCGGGATCAGCCCCAGCATTTT
>TRBD1|TRBJ1-2|many|TRBV28
CASSPTDREVYGYTF
TGTGCCAGCAGTCCGACCGACAGGGAAGTCTATGGCTACACCTTC
>TRBD2|TRBJ2-1|few|TRBV30
CACGTSGTSHNEQFF
TGTGCCTGTGGGACTAGCGGGACCTCCCACAATGAGCAGTTCTTC